Sequencing of this T cell receptor (beta chain) was carried out in a study of CD8+CD57+ T cells in acquired aplastic anemia. Note on this clonotype: This may stem from a read error, because a much larger clone lies one nucleotide away.

Profiling that covered TCR beta VDJ and CDR3 relied on genomic DNA as its template. TCRdb reanalysed the reads using MiXCR and keeps one entry per CDR3 protein. The data contain hundreds of thousands of distinct CDR3 sequences, around 72% of them seen just once; the ten biggest clones take up 3.5% to 4.5%. Germline loops: CDR1 MNHNS, CDR2 SASEGT. The CDR3 is 12 residues long. V lost 9 bases and J 0 bases, leaving 8 bases between the germline ends. The clonotype was recovered from a human donor in good health, serving as a control. The sample taken for sequencing was sorted CD4+, CD8+, or CD8+CD57+ T cells (not recorded which) from PBMCs. The J gene is TRBJ1-2, the V gene TRBV6-1; D not resolved. The CDR3 sequence is CARRGPNYGYTF. In nucleotides, the CDR3 is TGTGCCAGAAGAGGGCCTAACTATGGCTACACCTTC.